This paragraph covers one T cell receptor (beta chain) sequence. These data are taken from a study of cytomegalovirus exposure and HLA in healthy donors. Study-level background: Early released data comprised 80 million to 90 million unique TCRs from HLA-typed donors.

V lost 4 bases and J lost 2, with 10 bases in between. Per germline, CDR1 SGHRS and CDR2 YFSETQ. The CDR3 has 13 residues. Amplification used 60 Vbeta primers and 13 Jbeta primers. TCRdb keeps only in-frame clones here, not all; method: immunoSEQ multiplex PCR. The table records about 200,000 clones, roughly 80% of them present only once. The sequence came from a young woman in good health and CMV-seronegative. The chain uses TRBV5-1 and TRBJ2-7; D is possibly TRBD2 (7 bases). The sample comprised PBMCs. In nucleotides, the CDR3 is TGCGCCAGCAGCCAAGGGGGGGCCTACGAGCAGTACTTC. Translation: CASSQGGAYEQYF. The whole variable domain, filled in from reference TRBV5-1 and TRBJ2-7, reads KAGVTQTPRYLIKTRGQQVTLSCSPISGHRSVSWYQQTPGQGLQFLFEYFSETQRNKGNFPGRFSGRQFSNSRSEMNVSTLELGDSALYLCASSQGGAYEQYFGPGTRLTVT.